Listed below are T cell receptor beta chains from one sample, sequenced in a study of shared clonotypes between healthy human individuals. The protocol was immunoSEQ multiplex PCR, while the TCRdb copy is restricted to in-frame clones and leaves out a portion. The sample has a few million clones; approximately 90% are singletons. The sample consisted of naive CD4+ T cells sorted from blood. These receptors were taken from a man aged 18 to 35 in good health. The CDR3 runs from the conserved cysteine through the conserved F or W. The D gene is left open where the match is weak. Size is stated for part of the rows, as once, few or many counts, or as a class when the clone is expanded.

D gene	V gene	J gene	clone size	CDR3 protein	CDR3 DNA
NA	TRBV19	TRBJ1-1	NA	CASSITEEGFPEAFF	TGTGCCAGTAGTATCACGGAAGAAGGGTTTCCTGAAGCTTTCTTT
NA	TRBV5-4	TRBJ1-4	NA	CASSLAGTEKLFF	TGTGCCAGCAGCTTGGCCGGGACGGAGAAACTGTTTTTT
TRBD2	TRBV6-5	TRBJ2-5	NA	CASRREGHPKETQYF	TGTGCCAGCAGAAGGGAGGGGCATCCCAAAGAGACCCAGTACTTC
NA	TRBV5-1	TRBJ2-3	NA	CASSLWSGLNTDTQYF	TGCGCCAGCAGCTTGTGGTCGGGACTTAACACAGATACGCAGTATTTT
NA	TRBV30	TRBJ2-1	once	CAWSPQGPNEQFF	TGTGCCTGGAGTCCTCAGGGCCCCAATGAGCAGTTCTTC
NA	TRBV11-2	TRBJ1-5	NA	CASPRRYCSNQPQHF	TGTGCCAGCCCCCGCAGGTATTGTAGCAATCAGCCCCAGCATTTT
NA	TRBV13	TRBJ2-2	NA	CASKGGLNTGELFF	TGTGCCAGCAAGGGGGGGCTTAACACCGGGGAGCTGTTTTTT
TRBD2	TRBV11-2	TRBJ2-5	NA	CASSFWGLAGAETQYF	TGTGCCAGCAGCTTCTGGGGACTAGCGGGGGCTGAGACCCAGTACTTC
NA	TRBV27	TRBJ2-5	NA	CASRRMGGGGQETQYF	TGTGCCAGCAGGCGAATGGGGGGCGGAGGGCAAGAGACCCAGTACTTC
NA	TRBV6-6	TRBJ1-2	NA	CASSYGAGAGYGYTF	TGTGCCAGCAGTTACGGGGCAGGGGCGGGCTATGGCTACACCTTC
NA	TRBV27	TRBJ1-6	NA	CASSPTLGGASPLHF	TGTGCCAGCAGTCCAACCCTGGGGGGTGCGTCACCCCTCCACTTT
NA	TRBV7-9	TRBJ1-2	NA	CASSLTGSGYTF	TGTGCCAGCAGCCTAACAGGCTCTGGCTACACCTTC
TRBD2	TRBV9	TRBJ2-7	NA	CASRKGLAFTYEQYF	TGTGCCAGCAGGAAGGGACTAGCCTTTACCTACGAGCAGTACTTC
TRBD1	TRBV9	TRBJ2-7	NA	CASSRTGTGAYEQYF	TGTGCCAGCAGTCGGACCGGGACAGGGGCCTACGAGCAGTACTTC
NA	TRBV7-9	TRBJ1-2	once	CASSLERPSGGYTF	TGTGCCAGCAGCTTAGAAAGACCTTCTGGTGGCTACACCTTC
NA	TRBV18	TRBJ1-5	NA	CASSDSGGAQPQHF	TGTGCCAGCTCTGACTCCGGGGGCGCGCAGCCCCAGCATTTT
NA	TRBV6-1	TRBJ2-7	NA	CASTRVGNEQYF	TGTGCCAGCACGAGGGTCGGCAACGAGCAGTACTTC
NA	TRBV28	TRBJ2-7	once	CASSLRSGRAYEQYF	TGTGCCAGCAGTTTGAGGTCGGGACGGGCCTACGAGCAGTACTTC
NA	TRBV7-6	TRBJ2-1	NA	CASSPPPYNEQFF	TGTGCCAGCAGCCCCCCACCCTACAATGAGCAGTTCTTC
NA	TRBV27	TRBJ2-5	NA	CASSLWGATQETQYF	TGTGCCAGCAGTTTATGGGGAGCAACCCAAGAGACCCAGTACTTC
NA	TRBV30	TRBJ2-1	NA	CAWGRGPAGNEQFF	TGTGCCTGGGGCAGGGGCCCGGCCGGCAATGAGCAGTTCTTC
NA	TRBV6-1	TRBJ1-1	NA	CASSEASWGNTEAFF	TGTGCCAGCAGTGAAGCGTCGTGGGGGAACACTGAAGCTTTCTTT
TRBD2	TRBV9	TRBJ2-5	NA	CASSVGAGGGQETQYF	TGTGCCAGCAGCGTAGGAGCGGGAGGAGGCCAAGAGACCCAGTACTTC
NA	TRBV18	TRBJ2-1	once	CASSQAPGRGSYNEQFF	TGTGCCAGCTCACAAGCACCGGGACGAGGATCTTACAATGAGCAGTTCTTC
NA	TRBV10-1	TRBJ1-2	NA	CAGVLWGYTF	TGCGCCGGCGTACTATGGGGCTACACCTTC
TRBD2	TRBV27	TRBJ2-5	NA	CASGRGSGGQETQYF	TGTGCCAGCGGAAGGGGTAGCGGGGGTCAAGAGACCCAGTACTTC
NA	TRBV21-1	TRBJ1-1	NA	CASSKDPWTAFF	TGTGCCAGCAGCAAAGATCCCTGGACGGCTTTCTTT
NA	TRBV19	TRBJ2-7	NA	CASSTTGILGGSYEQYF	TGTGCCAGTAGTACAACAGGAATACTAGGAGGGTCCTACGAGCAGTACTTC
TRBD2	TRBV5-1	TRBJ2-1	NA	CASSQRTSGGEQFF	TGCGCCAGCAGCCAAAGGACTAGCGGGGGTGAGCAGTTCTTC
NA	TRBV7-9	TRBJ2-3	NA	CASSLDGSSTDTQYF	TGTGCCAGCAGCTTAGACGGTTCTAGCACAGATACGCAGTATTTT
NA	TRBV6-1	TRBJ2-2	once	CASSERGGDTGELFF	TGTGCCAGCAGTGAACGAGGGGGGGACACCGGGGAGCTGTTTTTT
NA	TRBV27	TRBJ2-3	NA	CASSLFSTDTQYF	TGTGCCAGCAGTTTATTCAGCACAGATACGCAGTATTTT
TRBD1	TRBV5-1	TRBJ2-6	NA	CASSRDVVGQGLSGANVLTF	TGCGCCAGCAGCCGAGACGTTGTAGGACAGGGGCTCTCTGGGGCCAACGTCCTGACTTTC
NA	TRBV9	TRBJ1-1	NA	CASSVASQGSEAFF	TGTGCCAGCAGCGTAGCTTCTCAGGGATCTGAAGCTTTCTTT
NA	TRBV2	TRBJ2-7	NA	CASMAGASEQYF	TGTGCCAGCATGGCAGGGGCCTCCGAGCAGTACTTC
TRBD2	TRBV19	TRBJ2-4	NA	CASSIVGTSGNIQYF	TGTGCCAGTAGTATAGTCGGGACTAGCGGAAACATTCAGTACTTC
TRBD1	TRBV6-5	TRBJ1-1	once	CASSSPGQGSFF	TGTGCCAGCAGCTCTCCGGGACAGGGGTCTTTCTTT
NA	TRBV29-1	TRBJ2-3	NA	CSVEPYSAGTDTQYF	TGCAGCGTTGAGCCGTATAGCGCCGGCACAGATACGCAGTATTTT
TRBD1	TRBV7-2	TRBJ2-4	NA	CASSTRYGTGSNIQYF	TGTGCCAGCAGCACCAGATACGGGACAGGTAGCAACATTCAGTACTTC
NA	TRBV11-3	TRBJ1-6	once	CASSLARDPAHF	TGTGCCAGCAGCTTAGCCAGGGACCCAGCCCACTTT
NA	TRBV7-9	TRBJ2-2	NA	CASSFRATGELFF	TGTGCCAGCAGCTTCAGGGCCACCGGGGAGCTGTTTTTT
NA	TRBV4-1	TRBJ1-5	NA	CASSQVNIGFTSNQPQHF	TGCGCCAGCAGCCAAGTTAATATCGGCTTTACTAGCAATCAGCCCCAGCATTTT
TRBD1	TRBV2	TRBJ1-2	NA	CASVGQTSNYGYTF	TGTGCCAGCGTGGGACAGACCTCCAACTATGGCTACACCTTC
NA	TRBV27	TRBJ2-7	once	CASSPWGREQYF	TGTGCCAGCAGTCCCTGGGGCCGCGAGCAGTACTTC
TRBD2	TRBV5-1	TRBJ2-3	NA	CASSLAGGSTDTQYF	TGCGCCAGCTCGCTAGCGGGGGGAAGCACAGATACGCAGTATTTT
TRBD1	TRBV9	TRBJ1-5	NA	CASSVTGSNQPQHF	TGTGCCAGCAGCGTGACAGGGTCTAATCAGCCCCAGCATTTT